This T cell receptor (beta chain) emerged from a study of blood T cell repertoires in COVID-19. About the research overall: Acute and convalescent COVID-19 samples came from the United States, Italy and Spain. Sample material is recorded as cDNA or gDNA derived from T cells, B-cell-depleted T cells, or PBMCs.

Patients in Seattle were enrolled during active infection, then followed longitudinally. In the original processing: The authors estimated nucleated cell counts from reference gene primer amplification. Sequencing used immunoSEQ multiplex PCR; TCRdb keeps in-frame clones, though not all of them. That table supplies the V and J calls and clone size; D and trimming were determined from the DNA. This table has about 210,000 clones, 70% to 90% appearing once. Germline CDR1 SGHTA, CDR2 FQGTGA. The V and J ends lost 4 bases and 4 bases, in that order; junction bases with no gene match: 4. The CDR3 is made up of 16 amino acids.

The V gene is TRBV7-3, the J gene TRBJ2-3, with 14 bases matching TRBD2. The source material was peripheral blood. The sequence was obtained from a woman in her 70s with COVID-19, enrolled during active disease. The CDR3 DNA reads TGTGCCAGCAGCTCCGGACTAGCGGGAGGATCAGATACGCAGTATTTT. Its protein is CASSSGLAGGSDTQYF.